This T cell receptor (beta chain) is from a study of shared clonotypes between healthy human individuals. Regarding this clone: What it binds is unknown.

The split of CD4+ cells yielded CD45RA+ naive and CD45RA-negative memory subsets. Sequencing used immunoSEQ multiplex PCR; TCRdb keeps in-frame clones, though not all of them. The sample holds roughly 2 million clones; almost 96% are singletons and the top ten take approximately 0.13%. The CDR3 covers 14 residues. J lost 3 bases, V lost 4 bases, and 9 bases had no gene match. Per the germline V gene, CDR1 is GTSNPN and CDR2 is SVGIG (reference sequence). Findings and caveats of the study: The study generally estimated greater richness for naive than memory subsets. Relative to their counterparts shared across all four donors, non-shared clonotypes exhibited diminished generation probabilities.

Sequencing input: naive CD4+ T cells sorted from blood. The sample's subset: CD45RA+ positively selected. This clonotype was obtained from a man younger than 35 in good health. The chain is built from TRBV30 and TRBJ2-7; 7 bases are shared with TRBD2. The CDR3 bases are TGTGCCTGGACTCGGAGCGGGACTTACTACGAGCAGTACTTC. As protein: CAWTRSGTYYEQYF.